The source of this TCR beta chain is a study of control samples from healthy donors and cancer patients. V lost 1 base and J 9 bases, leaving 4 bases between the germline ends. The CDR3 loop spans 12 amino acids. Germline CDR1 reads MNHNS; CDR2 reads SASEGT. Measured with immunoSEQ multiplex PCR; TCRdb has only the in-frame clones, and not every one. The sample contains roughly 170,000 clones, 88% of which appear only once. The source of this sequence is a woman aged 25 to 39 in good health. This chain connects TRBV6-1 to TRBJ1-6; no reliable D call. The sample consisted of blood. The CDR3 sequence: CASSEGGSPLHF. The CDR3 DNA follows: TGTGCCAGCAGTGAAGGGGGTTCACCCCTCCACTTT.